A single sample gave rise to the 18 T cell receptor beta chains below, sequenced in a study of OX40 agonist ivuxolimab in advanced cancers. Generated by immunoSEQ multiplex PCR, the TCRdb table keeps only in-frame clones and is missing some. Among around 30,000 clones, 65% to 90% were seen once, and the ten largest hold 31%. Sequenced material: CD4+ or CD8+ T cells sorted from blood, taken in a trial of the OX40 agonist ivuxolimab. The receptors were sampled from an adult with an advanced solid tumor such as melanoma, head and neck, liver or kidney cancer.

This chain joins TRBV7-8 and TRBJ2-1; 16 bases map to TRBD2. Germline CDR1 SGHVS, CDR2 FQNEAQ. The CDR3 runs 17 residues. The V segment lost 2 bases and the J segment 8 bases; nucleotides outside the gene matches: 6. The CDR3 DNA follows: TGTGCCAGCAGCTTACCGGGACTAGCGGGAGGGAGGGATGAGCAGTTCTTC. The encoded protein is CASSLPGLAGGRDEQFF.

The chain has TRBV5-6 and TRBJ2-7; D is undetermined. The germline CDR1 and CDR2 sequences are SGHDT and YYEEEE. V dropped 4 bases and J dropped 0 bases, with 2 bases sitting between them. The CDR3 is made up of 11 amino acids. The DNA of the CDR3 is TGTGCCAGCAGCGACTCCTACGAGCAGTACTTC. Translating gives CASSDSYEQYF.

V and J are TRBV7-9 and TRBJ2-7; weak D call: TRBD1 (5 bases). The CDR3 is 14 amino acids. Trimming removed 6 bases at V and 4 bases at J, with 16 bases between. CDR1 and CDR2 from the germline V gene are SEHNR and FQNEAQ (reference sequence). CDR3 bases: TGTGCCAGCAGTTTCCCCCTAGGACAATACGAGCAGTACTTC. It yields the protein CASSFPLGQYEQYF.

V gene TRBV10-3 combines with J gene TRBJ2-6; no clear D. V lost 0 bases to trimming and J lost 0 bases, with 6 bases between them. CDR1 is ENHRY, CDR2 SYGVKD, per germline. This CDR3 contains 16 residues. CDR3 region: CAISESARSGANVLTF. The CDR3 nucleotides are TGTGCCATCAGTGAGTCAGCCCGCTCTGGGGCCAACGTCCTGACTTTC.

The V gene is TRBV28, the J gene TRBJ2-5; D gene unclear. V lost 5 bases and J 1 base, leaving 11 bases between the germline ends. Germline CDR1 and CDR2: MDHEN and SYDVKM. This CDR3 contains 14 residues. The CDR3 reads CASSRLTFQETQYF. In nucleotides, the CDR3 is TGTGCCAGCAGTCGACTGACGTTCCAAGAGACCCAGTACTTC. Full variable domain (missing parts from reference TRBV28 and TRBJ2-5): DVKVTQSSRYLVKRTGEKVFLECVQDMDHENMFWYRQDPGLGLRLIYFSYDVKMKEKGDIPEGYSVSREKKERFSLILESASTNQTSMYLCASSRLTFQETQYFGPGTRLLVL.

This chain uses TRBV7-2 with TRBJ2-7; a weak D match, TRBD2 (5 bases). V lost 0 bases to trimming and J lost 2 bases, with 5 bases between them. Germline-derived CDR1 and CDR2 are SGHTA and FQGNSA. The CDR3 is 13 residues long. The CDR3 DNA is TGTGCCAGCAGCTTAGCGCGGGCCTACGAGCAGTACTTC. It translates to CASSLARAYEQYF.

This chain joins TRBV12-5 and TRBJ1-2; D is perhaps TRBD1 (5 bases). V lost 6 bases to trimming and J lost 4 bases, with 15 bases between them. Germline assignment: CDR1 LGHNT and CDR2 FRNRAP. This CDR3 region has 14 residues. CDR3 residues: CASGPPGAPYGYTF. DNA of the CDR3: TGTGCTAGTGGGCCTCCCGGGGCCCCCTATGGCTACACCTTC.

The genes are TRBV19 and TRBJ1-1; 9 positions agree with TRBD1. The CDR3 is 15 residues long. V was clipped by 5 bases and J by 4 bases; unmatched bases: 8. CDR1 and CDR2 (germline): LNHDA, SQIVND (reference sequence). The CDR3, as DNA: TGTGCCAGTAGTCTGGGGACAGGGTACAGCACTGAAGCTTTCTTT. This encodes CASSLGTGYSTEAFF. Drawing the rest from reference TRBV19 and TRBJ1-1, the complete variable domain is DGGITQSPKYLFRKEGQNVTLSCEQNLNHDAMYWYRQDPGQGLRLIYYSQIVNDFQKGDIAEGYSVSREKKESFPLTVTSAQKNPTAFYLCASSLGTGYSTEAFFGQGTRLTVV.

This clone showed up just a few times. CDR3 sequence: CASSPQRGSTEAFF. The DNA for the CDR3 is TGTGCCAGCAGTCCCCAGAGGGGGTCCACTGAAGCTTTCTTT. The chain has TRBV28 and TRBJ1-1; a possible D gene is TRBD1 (6 bases). Trimming stripped 5 bases from V and 4 bases from J, with 14 bases between. CDR1 and CDR2 from the germline V gene are MDHEN and SYDVKM. The CDR3 contains 14 residues.

The V call is TRBV28, the J call TRBJ1-2; TRBD1 aligns across 7 bases. Germline trimming cut 7 bases from V and 4 bases from J; bases unmatched to any gene: 6. The CDR3 contains 13 residues. In germline, CDR1 is MDHEN, CDR2 SYDVKM. DNA of the CDR3: TGTGCCAGCACCCCCAGGGGGGCCTATGGCTACACCTTC. Translating gives CASTPRGAYGYTF.

The V call is TRBV11-2, the J call TRBJ2-1; TRBD1 agrees at 8 bases. Germline values: CDR1 SGHAT, CDR2 FQNNGV. The CDR3 runs 13 residues. Unmatched junction bases numbered 3, after V lost 2 bases and J lost 9 bases. The CDR3 sequence: CASSLQGAGEQFF. Written as DNA, the CDR3 is TGTGCCAGCAGCTTACAGGGGGCGGGTGAGCAGTTCTTC.

This clone has just one count. J is TRBJ2-7 and V is TRBV11-2; 9 bases are shared with TRBD2. After removal of 0 bases from V and 2 bases from J, the junction contained 2 bases not matched to a gene. There are 15 residues in the CDR3. CDR1 and CDR2 from the germline V gene are SGHAT and FQNNGV. The CDR3 sequence is CASSLELAGTYEQYF. The CDR3, as DNA: TGTGCCAGCAGCTTAGAACTAGCGGGCACCTACGAGCAGTACTTC.

The rearrangement uses TRBV7-9 and TRBJ2-7; TRBD2 is a possible D gene (5 bases). The V gene lost 5 bases and the J gene lost 3 bases, with 14 bases spanning the gap. The CDR3 spans 14 residues. Germline CDR1 and CDR2: SEHNR and FQNEAQ (reference sequence). The CDR3 coding sequence is TGTGCCAGCAGCCCCAGCGTAGCGCGCTACGAGCAGTACTTC. It yields the protein CASSPSVARYEQYF.

The chain joins TRBV9 to TRBJ2-1; D possibly corresponds to TRBD2 (6 bases). The germline gives CDR1 SGDLS, CDR2 YYNGEE. With 3 bases removed from V and 10 bases from J, the gap between germline ends came to 26 bases. CDR3 length: 17 amino acids. CDR3 DNA: TGTGCCAGCAGCGCCCGTTCCTCGCGGGATATGATTGTCGAGCAGTTCTTC. Its protein is CASSARSSRDMIVEQFF.

V is TRBV14 and J is TRBJ2-7; 11 bases match TRBD2. V lost 4 bases, J lost 6 bases, and 8 bases stayed unmatched. The CDR3 spans 15 residues. CDR1 is SGHDN, CDR2 FVKESK, per germline. This chain's CDR3 is CASSPFSGLAAEQYF. The CDR3 region has the DNA TGTGCCAGCAGCCCGTTTTCGGGACTAGCGGCCGAGCAGTACTTC.

This clone was recorded only once. V and J are TRBV27 and TRBJ2-7, with 7 bases aligning to TRBD2. The ends lost 8 bases at V and 2 bases at J; junction bases unmatched: 9. This CDR3 is built from 14 residues. The germline V gene encodes CDR1 MNHEY and CDR2 SMNVEV (reference sequence). The CDR3 is CASAGLGGTYEQYF. DNA of the CDR3: TGTGCCAGCGCCGGCCTCGGGGGGACCTACGAGCAGTACTTC.

This chain connects TRBV5-1 to TRBJ2-7; D possibly corresponds to TRBD2 (6 bases). This CDR3 is 11 amino acids long. V was shortened by 3 bases and J by 6 bases, with 7 bases between the two germline ends. Per germline, CDR1 SGHRS and CDR2 YFSETQ. CDR3 DNA sequence: TGCGCCAGCAGCTCGGGAGTCGAGCAGTACTTC. Translation gives CASSSGVEQYF.

The chain recombines TRBV27 with TRBJ2-1, with 9 bases lining up with TRBD2. The CDR3 loop spans 16 amino acids. Germline CDR1 and CDR2: MNHEY and SMNVEV (reference sequence). Germline trimming cut 6 bases from V and 7 bases from J; bases unmatched to any gene: 13. CDR3 in DNA: TGTGCCAGCAGCCTGACTAGCGGAATCGTCAAGAATGAGCAGTTCTTC. Amino acid sequence: CASSLTSGIVKNEQFF.